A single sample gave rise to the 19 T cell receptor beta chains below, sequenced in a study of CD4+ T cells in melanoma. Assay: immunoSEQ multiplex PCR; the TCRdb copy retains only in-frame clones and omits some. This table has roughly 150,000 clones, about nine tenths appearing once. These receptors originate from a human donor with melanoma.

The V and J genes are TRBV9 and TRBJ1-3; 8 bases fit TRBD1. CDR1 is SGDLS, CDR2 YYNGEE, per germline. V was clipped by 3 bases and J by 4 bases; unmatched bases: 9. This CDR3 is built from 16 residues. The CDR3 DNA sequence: TGTGCCAGCAGCGCCTCCAGGGGGCGATTGGGAAACACCATATATTTT. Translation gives CASSASRGRLGNTIYF.

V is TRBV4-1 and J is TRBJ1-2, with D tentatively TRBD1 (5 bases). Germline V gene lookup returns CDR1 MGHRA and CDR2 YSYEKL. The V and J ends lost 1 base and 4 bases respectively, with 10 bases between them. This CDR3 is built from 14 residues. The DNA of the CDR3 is TGCGCCAGCAGCCAAGTTCGGGGGGTCTATGGCTACACCTTC. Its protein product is CASSQVRGVYGYTF.

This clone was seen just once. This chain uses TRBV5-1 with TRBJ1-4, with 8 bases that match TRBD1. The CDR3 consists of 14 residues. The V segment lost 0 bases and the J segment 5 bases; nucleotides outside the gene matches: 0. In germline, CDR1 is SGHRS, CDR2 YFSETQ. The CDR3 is CASSLGTGNEKLFF. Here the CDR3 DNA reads TGCGCCAGCAGCTTGGGGACAGGGAATGAAAAACTGTTTTTT.

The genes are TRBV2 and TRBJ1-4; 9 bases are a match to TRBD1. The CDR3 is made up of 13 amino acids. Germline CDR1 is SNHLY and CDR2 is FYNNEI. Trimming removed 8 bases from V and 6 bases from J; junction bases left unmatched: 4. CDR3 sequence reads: CASSRDRDEKLFF. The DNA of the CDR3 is TGTGCCAGCTCCCGGGACAGGGATGAAAAACTGTTTTTT.

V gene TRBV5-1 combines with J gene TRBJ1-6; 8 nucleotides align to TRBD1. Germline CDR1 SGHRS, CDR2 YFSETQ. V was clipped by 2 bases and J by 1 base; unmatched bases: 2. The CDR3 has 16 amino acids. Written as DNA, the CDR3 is TGCGCCAGCAGCTTACAGGGGGATTCCTATAATTCACCCCTCCACTTT. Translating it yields CASSLQGDSYNSPLHF.

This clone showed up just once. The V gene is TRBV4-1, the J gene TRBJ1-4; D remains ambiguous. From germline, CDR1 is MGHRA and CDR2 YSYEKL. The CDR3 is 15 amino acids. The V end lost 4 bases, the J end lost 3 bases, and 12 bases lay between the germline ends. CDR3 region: CASSPPRASNEKLFF. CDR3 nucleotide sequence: TGCGCCAGCAGCCCTCCCCGAGCCTCTAATGAAAAACTGTTTTTT.

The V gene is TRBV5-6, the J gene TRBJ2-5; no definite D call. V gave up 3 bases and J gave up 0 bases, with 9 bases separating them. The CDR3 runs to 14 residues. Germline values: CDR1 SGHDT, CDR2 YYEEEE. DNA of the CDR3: TGTGCCAGCAGCTGGCAGGAGCACCAAGAGACCCAGTACTTC. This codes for CASSWQEHQETQYF.

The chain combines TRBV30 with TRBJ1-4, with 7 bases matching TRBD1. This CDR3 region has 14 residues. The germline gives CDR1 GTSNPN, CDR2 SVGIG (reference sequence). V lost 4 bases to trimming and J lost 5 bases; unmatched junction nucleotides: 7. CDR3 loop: CAWKRQGSNEKLFF. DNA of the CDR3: TGTGCCTGGAAAAGACAGGGTTCGAATGAAAAACTGTTTTTT.

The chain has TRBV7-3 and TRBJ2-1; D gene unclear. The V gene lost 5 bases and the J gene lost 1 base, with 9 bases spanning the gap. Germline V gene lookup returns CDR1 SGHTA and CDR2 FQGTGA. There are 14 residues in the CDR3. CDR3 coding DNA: TGTGCCAGCAGCCCGGGCGGATCCTACAATGAGCAGTTCTTC. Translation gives CASSPGGSYNEQFF. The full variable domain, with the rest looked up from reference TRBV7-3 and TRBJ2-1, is GAGVSQTPSNKVTEKGKYVELRCDPISGHTALYWYRQSLGQGPEFLIYFQGTGAADDSGLPNDRFFAVRPEGSVSTLKIQRTERGDSAVYLCASSPGGSYNEQFFGPGTRLTVL.

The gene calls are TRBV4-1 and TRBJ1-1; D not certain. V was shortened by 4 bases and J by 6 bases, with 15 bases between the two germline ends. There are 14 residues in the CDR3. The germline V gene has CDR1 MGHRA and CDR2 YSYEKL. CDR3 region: CASSPALIGAEAFF. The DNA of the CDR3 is TGCGCCAGCAGCCCCGCGCTGATAGGAGCTGAAGCTTTCTTT.

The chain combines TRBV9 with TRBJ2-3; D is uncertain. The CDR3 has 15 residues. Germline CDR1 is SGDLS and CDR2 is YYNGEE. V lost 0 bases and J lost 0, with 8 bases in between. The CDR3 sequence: CASSVDGPSTDTQYF. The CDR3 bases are TGTGCCAGCAGCGTAGATGGGCCTAGCACAGATACGCAGTATTTT.

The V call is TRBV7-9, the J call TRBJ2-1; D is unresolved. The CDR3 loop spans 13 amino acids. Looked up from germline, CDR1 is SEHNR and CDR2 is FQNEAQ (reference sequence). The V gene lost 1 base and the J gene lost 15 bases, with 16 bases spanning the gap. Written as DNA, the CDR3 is TGTGCCAGCAGCTTAGGGGTGGTTACACCCCCGTTCTTC. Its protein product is CASSLGVVTPPFF. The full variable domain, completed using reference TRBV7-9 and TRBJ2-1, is DTGVSQNPRHKITKRGQNVTFRCDPISEHNRLYWYRQTLGQGPEFLTYFQNEAQLEKSRLLSDRFSAERPKGSFSTLEIQRTEQGDSAMYLCASSLGVVTPPFFGPGTRLTVL.

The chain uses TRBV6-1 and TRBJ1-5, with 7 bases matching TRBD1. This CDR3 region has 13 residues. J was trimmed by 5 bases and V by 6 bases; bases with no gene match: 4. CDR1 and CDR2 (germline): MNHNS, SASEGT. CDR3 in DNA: TGTGCCAGCAGAAGGGACAGTGATCAGCCCCAGCATTTT. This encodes CASRRDSDQPQHF.

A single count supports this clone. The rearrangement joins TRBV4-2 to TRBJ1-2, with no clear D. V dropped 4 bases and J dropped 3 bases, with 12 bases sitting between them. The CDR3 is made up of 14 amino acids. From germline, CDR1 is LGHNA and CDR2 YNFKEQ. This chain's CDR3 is CASSPLWQHYGYTF. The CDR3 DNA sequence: TGTGCCAGCAGCCCCCTTTGGCAGCACTATGGCTACACCTTC.

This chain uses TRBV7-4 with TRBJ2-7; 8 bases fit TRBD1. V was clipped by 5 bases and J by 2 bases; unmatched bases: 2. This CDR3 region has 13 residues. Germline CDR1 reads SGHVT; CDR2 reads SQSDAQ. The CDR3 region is CASSVGQAYEQYF. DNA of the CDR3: TGTGCCAGCAGCGTGGGACAGGCCTACGAGCAGTACTTC.

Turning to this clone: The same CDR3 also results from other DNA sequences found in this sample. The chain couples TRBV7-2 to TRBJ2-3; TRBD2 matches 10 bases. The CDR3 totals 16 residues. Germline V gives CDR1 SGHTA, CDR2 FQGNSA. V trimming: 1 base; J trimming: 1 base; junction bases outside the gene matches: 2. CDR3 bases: TGTGCCAGCAGCTTAGGCCTAGCGGGGGGCACAGATACGCAGTATTTT. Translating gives CASSLGLAGGTDTQYF. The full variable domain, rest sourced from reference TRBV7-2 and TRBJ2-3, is GAGVSQSPSNKVTEKGKDVELRCDPISGHTALYWYRQSLGQGLEFLIYFQGNSAPDKSGLPSDRFSAERTGGSVSTLTIQRTQQEDSAVYLCASSLGLAGGTDTQYFGPGTRLTVL.

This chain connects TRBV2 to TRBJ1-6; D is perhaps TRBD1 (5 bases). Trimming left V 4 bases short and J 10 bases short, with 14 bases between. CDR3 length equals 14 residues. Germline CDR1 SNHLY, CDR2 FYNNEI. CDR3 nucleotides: TGTGCCAGCAGTGGTGGAGGGGTTAACTCACCCCTCCACTTT. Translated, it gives CASSGGGVNSPLHF.

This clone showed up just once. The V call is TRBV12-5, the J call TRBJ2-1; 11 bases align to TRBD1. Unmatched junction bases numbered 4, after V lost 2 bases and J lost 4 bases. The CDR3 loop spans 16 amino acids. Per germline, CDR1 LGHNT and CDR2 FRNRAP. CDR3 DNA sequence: TGTGCTAGTGGTTTGTTCGGACAGGGGGCTTACAATGAGCAGTTCTTC. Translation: CASGLFGQGAYNEQFF.

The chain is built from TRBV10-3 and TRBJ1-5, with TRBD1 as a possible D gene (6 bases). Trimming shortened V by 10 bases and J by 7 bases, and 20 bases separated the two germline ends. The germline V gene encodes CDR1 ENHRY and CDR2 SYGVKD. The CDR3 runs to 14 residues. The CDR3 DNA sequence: TGTGCCACCAACCGCGGGGGCACGAGCCAGCCCCAGCATTTT. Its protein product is CATNRGGTSQPQHF.